The source of this TCR beta chain is a study of post-analysis software for immune sequencing data. Across the study: The cohort encompassed relapsing-remitting, secondary progressive and progressive-relapsing multiple sclerosis disease courses. Findings and caveats of the study: By F measure, samples from a shared preparation batch strongly co-clustered. When patients were compared with controls, about five TRBV segments were more frequent, TRBV5-6, TRBV5-1 and TRBV20-1 among them. For normalized Chao1 diversity, multiple sclerosis patients scored significantly lower than controls did.

TCR beta libraries were prepared from cDNA with unique molecular identifiers. With about 0.95 to 11 million T cells as the source, approximately 450,000 cDNA molecules resulted. Via MiXCR, TCRdb re-called the PCR reads, giving one row per CDR3 protein. The sample lists approximately 160,000 distinct CDR3 sequences, approximately 28% seen once, with about 1.6% in the top ten. This clonotype was detected ten times or more. Antigen unknown. There are 13 residues in the CDR3. Germline V gives CDR1 MGHRA, CDR2 YSYEKL. V shed 0 bases and J 14 bases; nucleotides not matched to a gene: 6. The clonotype was recovered from a girl aged 10-17 years with multiple sclerosis. The sample consisted of blood. This chain joins TRBV4-1 and TRBJ2-1; 8 bases fit TRBD2. CDR3: CASSQDNLREEFF. The CDR3 DNA sequence: TGCGCCAGCAGCCAAGATAACTTGCGGGAGGAGTTCTTC.